Listed below are T cell receptor beta chains from one sample, sequenced in a study of cytomegalovirus exposure and HLA in healthy donors. TCRdb's copy holds only in-frame clones and misses some; the assay was immunoSEQ multiplex PCR. The table shows around 60,000 clones, with 85% to 95% occurring only once. The sample consisted of PBMCs. These receptors originate from a woman under 30 in good health and CMV-seropositive. The CDR3 runs from the conserved cysteine through the conserved F or W. The order of the fields is V gene, J gene, D gene, clone size, CDR3 protein, CDR3 DNA. The D gene is left open where the match is weak. Expanded clones get a size class; other rows say once, few or many, or leave the size out.

TRBV27	TRBJ1-1	TRBD1	NA	CASKDRPNTEAFF	TGTGCCAGCAAGGACAGGCCGAACACTGAAGCTTTCTTT
TRBV30	TRBJ2-7	NA	NA	CAWKQGNYEQYF	TGTGCCTGGAAGCAGGGGAACTACGAGCAGTACTTC
TRBV10-1	TRBJ2-7	TRBD1	NA	CASSAWDRGIYEQYF	TGCGCCAGCAGTGCCTGGGACAGGGGGATCTACGAGCAGTACTTC
TRBV27	TRBJ2-2	TRBD1	NA	CASRLGQGTGELFF	TGTGCCAGCAGGCTTGGACAGGGGACCGGGGAGCTGTTTTTT
TRBV7-9	TRBJ1-2	TRBD1	NA	CASSLDGGQGYYGYTF	TGTGCCAGCAGCTTGGACGGGGGACAGGGGTATTATGGCTACACCTTC
TRBV7-8	TRBJ1-4	TRBD1	NA	CASSLEAGGAEKLFF	TGTGCCAGCAGCTTAGAGGCAGGGGGTGCTGAAAAACTGTTTTTT
TRBV2	TRBJ1-5	NA	NA	CASSSRGSNQPQHF	TGTGCCAGCAGCAGTAGGGGAAGCAATCAGCCCCAGCATTTT
TRBV29-1	TRBJ1-6	TRBD1	NA	CSVAISGTDNSPLHF	TGCAGCGTTGCCATCTCAGGGACAGATAATTCACCCCTCCACTTT
TRBV6-1	TRBJ2-7	NA	once	CASSLDSYEQYF	TGTGCCAGCAGTTTAGACAGCTACGAGCAGTACTTC
TRBV2	TRBJ2-1	NA	once	CASSVYNEQFF	TGTGCCAGCAGCGTCTACAATGAGCAGTTCTTC
TRBV18	TRBJ1-6	NA	NA	CASSPAQGNSPLHF	TGTGCCAGCTCACCGGCGCAGGGGAATTCACCCCTCCACTTT
TRBV11-2	TRBJ1-4	TRBD1	NA	CASSLATGRDEKLFF	TGTGCCAGCAGCTTAGCGACAGGGCGTGATGAAAAACTGTTTTTT
TRBV11-2	TRBJ1-2	NA	NA	CASSLDEAGYGYTF	TGTGCCAGCAGCTTAGATGAGGCGGGTTATGGCTACACCTTC
TRBV28	TRBJ1-1	NA	NA	CASSQIMNTEAFF	TGTGCCAGCAGCCAAATCATGAACACTGAAGCTTTCTTT
TRBV5-6	TRBJ1-2	NA	NA	CASSVTSGVYGYTF	TGTGCCAGCAGCGTGACCTCAGGGGTCTATGGCTACACCTTC
TRBV28	TRBJ2-7	NA	NA	CASSPPVNYEQYF	TGTGCCAGCAGTCCCCCGGTTAACTACGAGCAGTACTTC
TRBV19	TRBJ1-1	NA	NA	CASSLGQMNTEAFF	TGTGCCAGTAGCCTGGGGCAGATGAACACTGAAGCTTTCTTT
TRBV5-1	TRBJ2-7	TRBD2	NA	CASSKISGADYEQYF	TGCGCCAGCAGCAAAATCAGCGGGGCCGACTACGAGCAGTACTTC
TRBV10-3	TRBJ1-2	NA	NA	CAISTDSQRGYTF	TGTGCCATTTCCACGGACAGCCAACGGGGCTACACCTTC
TRBV11-1	TRBJ2-1	TRBD2	NA	CASSQSSGGDTYNEQFF	TGTGCCAGCAGTCAGTCTAGCGGGGGGGACACCTACAATGAGCAGTTCTTC
TRBV28	TRBJ2-7	NA	NA	CASSLRVHRGDRYEQYF	TGTGCCAGCAGTTTGCGGGTCCATCGCGGGGATCGGTACGAGCAGTACTTC
TRBV9	TRBJ2-3	NA	NA	CASSEGIQGDTQYF	TGTGCCAGCAGCGAGGGGATACAGGGAGATACGCAGTATTTT
TRBV30	TRBJ2-1	NA	NA	CAWSDGSYNEQFF	TGTGCCTGGAGTGACGGCTCCTACAATGAGCAGTTCTTC